The clone carrying this T cell receptor beta chain was found once. The sample belongs to a study of CD8 T cells in Susac syndrome. V gave up 4 bases and J gave up 2 bases, with 11 bases separating them. The germline V gene has CDR1 KGHSH and CDR2 LQKENI. The CDR3 covers 14 residues. Roughly 0.45 to 1 ug RNA was reverse transcribed with random hexamers. A multiplex approach, immunoSEQ multiplex PCR, amplified TCR beta CDR3 across 54 Vbeta and 13 Jbeta. Via MiXCR, TCRdb re-called the immunoSEQ multiplex PCR reads, giving one row per CDR3 protein. The sample carries approximately 200,000 distinct CDR3 sequences, nearly 95% recorded once.

The clonotype comes from a human donor with multiple sclerosis. The genes are TRBV18 and TRBJ1-2, with D uncertain. The sequenced material came from CD4+ T cells from PBMCs. The CDR3 DNA follows: TGTGCCAGCTCACACACGGGTGAGAACTATGGCTACACCTTC. Amino acid sequence: CASSHTGENYGYTF. Combining the CDR3 with reference TRBV18 and TRBJ1-2 gives the whole variable domain NAGVMQNPRHLVRRRGQEARLRCSPMKGHSHVYWYRQLPEEGLKFMVYLQKENIIDESGMPKERFSAEFPKEGPSILRIQQVVRGDSAAYFCASSHTGENYGYTFGSGTRLTVV.